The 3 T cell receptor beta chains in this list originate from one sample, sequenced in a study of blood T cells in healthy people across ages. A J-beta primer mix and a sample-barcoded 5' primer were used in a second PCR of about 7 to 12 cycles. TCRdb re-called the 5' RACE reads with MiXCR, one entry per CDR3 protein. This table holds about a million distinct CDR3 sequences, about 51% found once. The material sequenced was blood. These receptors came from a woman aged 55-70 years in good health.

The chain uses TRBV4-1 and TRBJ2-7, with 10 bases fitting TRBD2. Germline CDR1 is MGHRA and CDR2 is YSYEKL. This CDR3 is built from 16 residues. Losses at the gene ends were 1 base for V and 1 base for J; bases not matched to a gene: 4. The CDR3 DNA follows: TGCGCCAGCAGCCAAGCTACAGCGGGAGGGTCCTACGAGCAGTACTTC. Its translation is CASSQATAGGSYEQYF.

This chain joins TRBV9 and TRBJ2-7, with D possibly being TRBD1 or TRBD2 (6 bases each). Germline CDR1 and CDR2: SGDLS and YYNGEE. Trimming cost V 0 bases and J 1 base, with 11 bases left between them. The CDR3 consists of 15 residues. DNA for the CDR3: TGTGCCAGCAGCGTAGCTGGGGGGCCATCCTACGAGCAGTACTTC. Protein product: CASSVAGGPSYEQYF.

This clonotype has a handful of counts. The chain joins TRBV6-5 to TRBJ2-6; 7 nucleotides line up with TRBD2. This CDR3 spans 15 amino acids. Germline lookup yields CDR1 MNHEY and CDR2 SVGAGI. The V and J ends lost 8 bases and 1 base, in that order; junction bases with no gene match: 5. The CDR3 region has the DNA TGTGCCAGCGGGAGGGCCTCGTCTGGGGCCAACGTCCTGACTTTC. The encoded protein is CASGRASSGANVLTF.